Listed below are T cell receptor beta chains from one sample, sequenced in a study of cytomegalovirus exposure and HLA in healthy donors. The data were produced by immunoSEQ multiplex PCR, yet TCRdb's version contains in-frame clones alone and is incomplete. Counted here are more than 85,000 clones, less than 85% occurring once; the ten biggest clones make up 7% to 10%. Source material: PBMCs. These receptors came from a middle-aged man in good health and CMV-seropositive. CDR3s include the opening cysteine and the closing phenylalanine or tryptophan. Each record gives: V gene, clone size, D gene, J gene, CDR3 DNA, CDR3 protein. A D gene is named only where the DNA matches it firmly. Where a row states a size, it is once, few, many or the class of an expanded clone; other rows omit it.

TRBV29-1	NA	TRBD1	TRBJ1-4	TGCAGCGTCGAGACAGGGGCTGATGAAAAACTGTTTTTT	CSVETGADEKLFF
TRBV11-2	NA	TRBD1	TRBJ2-7	TGTGCCAGCAGCTTCCGGGACAGGGGACCCTACGAGCAGTACTTC	CASSFRDRGPYEQYF
TRBV5-1	NA	TRBD2	TRBJ2-1	TGCGCCAGCAGCTTGGCCGGCGGGAGTGTGTGGAATGAGCAGTTCTTC	CASSLAGGSVWNEQFF
TRBV6-5	NA	NA	TRBJ2-4	TGTGCCAATCGTTCACGATGCGGTAAAAACATTCAGTACTTC	CANRSRCGKNIQYF
TRBV9	NA	TRBD2	TRBJ2-5	TGTGCCAGCAGCGTAGCGGGAGGTGGAGAGACCCAGTACTTC	CASSVAGGGETQYF
TRBV11-2	few	NA	TRBJ1-3	TGTGCCAGCAGCTCCCTGTCAAACACCATATATTTT	CASSSLSNTIYF
TRBV21-1	NA	NA	TRBJ1-2	TGTGCCAGCAGCAAAGAGGCGGGGTGCAGGGTCCCCTATGGCTACACCTTC	CASSKEAGCRVPYGYTF
TRBV14	NA	NA	TRBJ2-1	TGTGCCAGCAGCCAAGTGGGCGTTCAGTTCCATGAGCAGTTCTTC	CASSQVGVQFHEQFF
TRBV7-8	NA	NA	TRBJ1-1	TGTGCCAGCAGCGGGGCGGGGTTGAACACTGAAGCTTTCTTT	CASSGAGLNTEAFF
TRBV7-8	NA	NA	TRBJ2-3	TGTGCCAGCAGCTTACAACCTTCGACAGGTGGCACAGATACGCAGTATTTT	CASSLQPSTGGTDTQYF
TRBV19	NA	TRBD1	TRBJ2-7	TGTGCCCGAGGGTCGGGACAGGGGTTGCGGGAGCAGTACTTC	CARGSGQGLREQYF
TRBV7-3	once	NA	TRBJ1-2	TGTGCCAGCAGCTTAGGGTTTGGGAGCTCTACTAATGGCTACACCTTC	CASSLGFGSSTNGYTF
TRBV27	NA	NA	TRBJ1-5	TGTGCCAGCAAGCTAAAACAGGGACCTTTTAGCAATCAGCCCCAGCATTTT	CASKLKQGPFSNQPQHF
TRBV5-1	NA	TRBD2	TRBJ2-1	TGCGCCAGCAGCTTGCTGGCTAGCGGGAGTAGGGGTAGTGAGCAGTTCTTC	CASSLLASGSRGSEQFF
TRBV7-2	NA	NA	TRBJ2-5	TGTGCCAGCAGCCGCTCGACAGGGAGGATGGGGACCCAGTACTTC	CASSRSTGRMGTQYF
TRBV4-1	few	NA	TRBJ2-3	TGCGCCAGCAGCTCCATTAGCACAGATACGCAGTATTTT	CASSSISTDTQYF
TRBV10-3	NA	TRBD1	TRBJ2-3	TGTGCCATCAGGCCTGTGACAGGGGGCGCGACAGATACGCAGTATTTT	CAIRPVTGGATDTQYF
TRBV7-8	NA	NA	TRBJ2-4	TGTGCCAGCAGCTTAGGCGGCCGGACAGAAAACATTCAGTACTTC	CASSLGGRTENIQYF
TRBV6-5	NA	TRBD2	TRBJ2-1	TGTGCCAGCAGTTACGAGGGGACTAGCGGGAGGGAGTTCTTC	CASSYEGTSGREFF
TRBV7-9	NA	TRBD1	TRBJ1-1	TGTGCCAGCAGCTTAGATGACAGGGGCCGGATCTTT	CASSLDDRGRIF
TRBV13	NA	NA	TRBJ1-3	TGTGCCAGCAGCTCAGAGGACAGTGGAAACACCATATATTTT	CASSSEDSGNTIYF
TRBV6-1	NA	NA	TRBJ2-1	TGTGCCAGCAGTGAAGGGGCAGGGTCCTACAATGAGCAGTTCTTC	CASSEGAGSYNEQFF
TRBV11-2	NA	TRBD2	TRBJ2-1	TGTGCCAGCAGCCGTCTGGCGGGGGGTACCAGGGATGAGCAGTTCTTC	CASSRLAGGTRDEQFF
TRBV11-2	NA	TRBD1	TRBJ2-7	TGTGCCAGCAGCCCCGGACAGGGGGCTTTCTACGAGCAGTACTTC	CASSPGQGAFYEQYF
TRBV7-2	NA	NA	TRBJ2-5	TGTGCCAGCAGCCCAGGACAGACTTATCAAGAGACCCAGTACTTC	CASSPGQTYQETQYF
TRBV28	NA	TRBD1	TRBJ1-2	TGTGCCAGCAGTTTAACGACAGGGGGTGGCTATGGCTACACCTTC	CASSLTTGGGYGYTF
TRBV13	NA	NA	TRBJ1-4	TGTGCCAGCAGCTTAGCTGGCAGCCTAGGAGAAAAACTGTTTTTT	CASSLAGSLGEKLFF
TRBV7-2	once	TRBD1	TRBJ2-7	TGTGCCAGCAGCTCCGGGACAGGGATCTACGAGCAGTACTTC	CASSSGTGIYEQYF
TRBV5-5	NA	NA	TRBJ2-7	TGTGCCAGCAGTTGGGCAGGGGACACCTACGAGCAGTACTTC	CASSWAGDTYEQYF
TRBV7-7	NA	NA	TRBJ2-7	TGTGCTAGCAGCTTATACAGTGGCGGGGACTACGAGCAGTACTTC	CASSLYSGGDYEQYF
TRBV19	NA	TRBD1	TRBJ2-3	TGTGCCAGTAGTCCCTCGGACAGGGGAAATGTAGATACGCAGTATTTT	CASSPSDRGNVDTQYF
TRBV2	few	NA	TRBJ1-1	TGTGCCAGCACTTCAGGGCAACTTGTTGAAGCTTTCTTT	CASTSGQLVEAFF
TRBV11-2	NA	TRBD2	TRBJ2-1	TGTGCCAGCAGCTTAGTGGCGGGGGGATACAATGAGCAGTTCTTC	CASSLVAGGYNEQFF